This section outlines one TCR beta chain sequence together with its context. The antigen is undetermined. The data are from a study of CD4+ T cells in melanoma. Study findings and constraints: Neoantigen-specific CD4+ T cells in melanoma reportedly had diverse differentiation states. CD8+ T cell, macrophage and B cell function reportedly correlated with neoantigen-specific CD4+ T cells.

The CDR3 consists of 13 residues. V gave up 4 bases and J gave up 5 bases, with 10 bases separating them. Per the germline V gene, CDR1 is LGHNA and CDR2 is YSLEER. The data were produced by immunoSEQ multiplex PCR, yet TCRdb's version contains in-frame clones alone and is incomplete. The table shows about 55,000 clones, with almost 70% occurring only once. The gene calls are TRBV4-3 and TRBJ2-3; D ambiguous. The TCR was taken from a human donor with melanoma. The sequenced sample was tumor tissue. The CDR3 region is CASSPNSLDTQYF. CDR3 sequence (DNA): TGCGCCAGCAGCCCGAACAGCTTAGATACGCAGTATTTT.